One and the same sample provided the 8 T cell receptor beta chains below, sequenced in a study of shared clonotypes between healthy human individuals. Sequencing was performed with immunoSEQ multiplex PCR; in TCRdb, only in-frame clones are kept and a portion is missing. The table lists about 2.2 million clones, about 92% of them singletons. It was CD45RO-negative cells, positively selected for CCR7, that made up naive CD8 cells, with terminally differentiated effector memory CD45RA+ cells excluded. The specimen was naive CD8+ T cells from PBMCs. The receptor source for this set is a man aged 18 to 35 in good health. Some clones in this sample may be carry-over from other donors' samples.

The V and J genes are TRBV10-3 and TRBJ2-7, with TRBD1 matching 9 bases. This CDR3 region has 16 residues. Germline loops: CDR1 ENHRY, CDR2 SYGVKD. V was pared by 3 bases and J by 2 bases, with 8 bases of the junction left unmatched. CDR3 DNA: TGTGCCATCAGTGAACCGGGACAGGGAAATCCCTACGAGCAGTACTTC. Protein sequence: CAISEPGQGNPYEQYF.

The chain employs TRBV30 and TRBJ2-1; weak D call: TRBD2 (7 bases). Germline V gene lookup returns CDR1 GTSNPN and CDR2 SVGIG (reference sequence). The ends were cut back, 5 bases at V and 4 bases at J, with 27 bases in the middle. The CDR3 has 18 amino acids. CDR3 nucleotide sequence: TGTGCCTGGCCCACTCCCCAAGGGGGGAGGGCCTTATACAATGAGCAGTTCTTC. Its protein is CAWPTPQGGRALYNEQFF.

The chain employs TRBV5-1 and TRBJ2-3; D could derive from TRBD1 or TRBD2 (6 bases each). The germline gives CDR1 SGHRS, CDR2 YFSETQ. CDR3 length: 18 residues. V gave up 0 bases and J gave up 1 base, with 18 bases separating them. DNA for the CDR3: TGCGCCAGCAGCTTGGGCCCCTGGGGGGCTCACGGCACAGATACGCAGTATTTT. It codes for CASSLGPWGAHGTDTQYF.

J is TRBJ2-4 and V is TRBV5-6, with a tentative D call TRBD1 (5 bases). The CDR3 spans 15 residues. CDR1 and CDR2 (germline): SGHDT, YYEEEE. The V end lost 0 bases, the J end lost 0 bases, and 7 bases lay between the germline ends. CDR3 sequence (DNA): TGTGCCAGCAGCTTGGACAGGAGAGCCAAAAACATTCAGTACTTC. Translation: CASSLDRRAKNIQYF.

The chain uses TRBV2 and TRBJ2-1; 7 nucleotides align to TRBD2. The germline V gene encodes CDR1 SNHLY and CDR2 FYNNEI. Germline trimming cut 8 bases from V and 3 bases from J; bases unmatched to any gene: 13. This CDR3 contains 16 residues. The CDR3 DNA follows: TGTGCCAGCGTGGGGGAGGCTAGCGGCTTCTACAATGAGCAGTTCTTC. Protein: CASVGEASGFYNEQFF.

This chain joins TRBV27 and TRBJ2-7; D not certain. Trimming removed 4 bases at V and 0 bases at J, with 10 bases between. Germline CDR1 and CDR2: MNHEY and SMNVEV (reference sequence). This CDR3 region has 14 residues. The CDR3 DNA is TGTGCCAGCAGTTCCGGTCTTTACTCCTACGAGCAGTACTTC. Its translation: CASSSGLYSYEQYF.

V is TRBV9 and J is TRBJ2-5; no firm D call. The CDR3 sequence is 14 residues long. The ends were cut back, 6 bases at V and 5 bases at J, with 17 bases in the middle. Germline-derived CDR1 and CDR2 are SGDLS and YYNGEE. The CDR3 DNA follows: TGTGCCAGCACCCCCTCTGGGTCCGGCGAGACCCAGTACTTC. Amino acid sequence: CASTPSGSGETQYF.

The CDR3 nucleotides are TGTGCCAGCAGCTCTCCTCCGGAGGGCCTCTGGGTGGAAGAGACCCAGTACTTC. Translating it yields CASSSPPEGLWVEETQYF. V usage is TRBV7-9 and J usage is TRBJ2-5; possibly TRBD2 for D (6 bases). Trimming removed 4 bases from V and 3 bases from J, with 24 bases in between. Germline V lookup: CDR1 SEHNR, CDR2 FQNEAQ (reference sequence). This CDR3 has 18 amino acids.